These 27 T cell receptor beta chains were sequenced from one sample in a study of T cells in Graves' hyperthyroidism and ophthalmopathy. Amplification of TCR beta CDR3 regions was performed using RNA transcripts as template. HTBI primers drove first-round RT-PCR of the TCR CDR3. A single record per CDR3 protein comes from TCRdb applying MiXCR to the multiplex PCR reads. The table lists 540,000 or so distinct CDR3 sequences, 35% to 55% of them singletons. The sample comprised peripheral blood or thyroid tissue (not recorded which). The receptors stem from an adult woman with Graves' disease, either hyperthyroidism or ophthalmopathy (not recorded which).

The rearrangement joins TRBV28 to TRBJ1-1; possibly TRBD1 for D (6 bases). The CDR3 contains 16 residues. V was clipped by 1 base and J by 0 bases, with 12 bases between them. CDR1 is MDHEN, CDR2 SYDVKM, per germline. In DNA form, the CDR3 reads TGTGCCAGCAGTTTATCTGTCGACAGGCTGAACACTGAAGCTTTCTTT. Protein product: CASSLSVDRLNTEAFF.

The V and J genes are TRBV4-1 and TRBJ2-1; maybe TRBD1 (5 bases). The CDR3 sequence is 13 residues long. The germline V gene encodes CDR1 MGHRA and CDR2 YSYEKL. Trimming shortened V by 5 bases and J by 7 bases, and 12 bases separated the two germline ends. CDR3 residues: CASSSQANNEQFF. The CDR3 nucleotides are TGCGCCAGCAGCTCACAGGCAAATAATGAGCAGTTCTTC.

In this sample, this clonotype turned up many times. The chain employs TRBV2 and TRBJ2-5, with 9 bases identical to TRBD2. The germline V gene encodes CDR1 SNHLY and CDR2 FYNNEI. Unmatched junction bases numbered 22, after V lost 6 bases and J lost 8 bases. This CDR3 region has 18 residues. CDR3 DNA: TGTGCCAGCAGGGACGAGTTAGTCACCGGGACTAGCCGACCCACCCAGTACTTC. Its translation: CASRDELVTGTSRPTQYF.

There are many counts of this clonotype. The rearrangement links TRBV19 to TRBJ2-6; the D gene is possibly TRBD1 (6 bases). The CDR3 is made up of 14 amino acids. V lost 7 bases, J lost 4 bases, and 11 bases lay in between. Per the germline V gene, CDR1 is LNHDA and CDR2 is SQIVND (reference sequence). The chain's CDR3 is CASKLGAGANVLTF. The CDR3 DNA reads as TGTGCCAGTAAGCTGGGGGCAGGGGCCAACGTCCTGACTTTC.

This chain links TRBV27 with TRBJ2-7, with D maybe TRBD1 (5 bases). CDR3 length: 14 residues. The germline V gene has CDR1 MNHEY and CDR2 SMNVEV (reference sequence). V shed 2 bases and J shed 0 bases, with 8 bases lying between them. The CDR3 spells CASSLRGNSYEQYF. The CDR3 DNA reads as TGTGCCAGCAGTTTAAGGGGAAACTCCTACGAGCAGTACTTC.

The rearrangement joins TRBV10-3 to TRBJ2-7; tentative D call: TRBD2 (6 bases). V gave up 4 bases and J gave up 7 bases, with 17 bases separating them. This CDR3 has 14 amino acids. The germline V gene has CDR1 ENHRY and CDR2 SYGVKD. The CDR3 loop is CAISGLADTGEQYF. CDR3 sequence (DNA): TGTGCCATCAGTGGATTAGCGGACACCGGGGAGCAGTACTTC.

This clonotype was recorded many times. The CDR3: CASSQGRNTGELFF. The CDR3 DNA is TGTGCCAGCAGCCAGGGACGGAACACCGGGGAGCTGTTTTTT. The V gene is TRBV7-3, the J gene TRBJ2-2, with D perhaps being TRBD1 or TRBD2 (5 bases each). The CDR3 sequence is 14 residues long. The ends were cut back, 5 bases at V and 1 base at J, with 8 bases in the middle. Germline V gene sequence: CDR1 SGHTA, CDR2 FQGTGA.

This clonotype appeared once. The chain uses TRBV25-1 and TRBJ1-2; 7 bases are a match to TRBD1. In germline, CDR1 is MGHDK, CDR2 SYGVNS. V was clipped by 8 bases and J by 0 bases; unmatched bases: 21. The CDR3 is 19 amino acids. In DNA, the CDR3 is TGTGCCAGCTCACCACCGACGGGACAGAAAACCCTTTCTAACTATGGCTACACCTTC. It specifies CASSPPTGQKTLSNYGYTF.

The chain carries TRBV12-3 or TRBV12-4 and TRBJ2-7, with 7 positions matching TRBD2. This CDR3 is built from 15 residues. V lost 6 bases to trimming and J lost 5 bases; unmatched junction nucleotides: 13. DNA of the CDR3: TGTGCCAGCAGGGAACAGCCGGGAGGCTACCACGAGCAGTACTTC. Amino acids: CASREQPGGYHEQYF.

This clonotype was recorded many times. V usage is TRBV11-2 and J usage is TRBJ2-6; D is ambiguous. CDR1 is SGHAT, CDR2 FQNNGV, per germline. Trimming took 7 bases from V and 4 from J, leaving 2 bases between them. This CDR3 has 11 residues. The chain's CDR3 is CASIGANVLTF. As DNA, the CDR3 is TGTGCCAGCATCGGGGCCAACGTCCTGACTTTC.

The rearrangement joins TRBV10-3 to TRBJ1-1; possible D gene TRBD1, 5 bases. Germline CDR1 ENHRY, CDR2 SYGVKD. This CDR3 region has 13 residues. The V end lost 5 bases, the J end lost 0 bases, and 7 bases lay between the germline ends. CDR3 DNA: TGTGCCATCAGTCCGGGACTGAACACTGAAGCTTTCTTT. Its translation: CAISPGLNTEAFF.

This rearrangement joins TRBV4-2 to TRBJ1-2, with D possibly matching TRBD1 (5 bases). V was pared by 4 bases and J by 2 bases, with 14 bases between. Germline V gene lookup returns CDR1 LGHNA and CDR2 YNFKEQ. This CDR3 contains 15 residues. The CDR3 sequence: CASSPVAGANYGYTF. The DNA of the CDR3 is TGTGCCAGCAGCCCCGTCGCCGGGGCCAACTATGGCTACACCTTC.

The table lists this clonotype with many counts. CDR3 DNA sequence: TGCGCCAGCTCGATCAGGCTCAGGGACACTGAAGCTTTCTTT. Protein product: CASSIRLRDTEAFF. The genes are TRBV5-1 and TRBJ1-1; tentative D call: TRBD1 (5 bases). The CDR3 covers 14 residues. Germline V gene lookup returns CDR1 SGHRS and CDR2 YFSETQ. V was shortened by 7 bases and J by 3 bases, with 16 bases between the two germline ends.

This clonotype showed up many times. The V and J genes are TRBV6-5 and TRBJ2-2; 7 bases fit TRBD2. J was trimmed by 7 bases and V by 4 bases; bases with no gene match: 6. Germline-derived CDR1 and CDR2 are MNHEY and SVGAGI. The CDR3 has 14 amino acids. The chain's CDR3 is CASSSSGGRGELFF. CDR3 coding DNA: TGTGCCAGCAGTTCTAGCGGAGGACGCGGGGAGCTGTTTTTT.

In this sample, this clonotype turned up a few times. The chain employs TRBV28 and TRBJ2-7, with D perhaps matching TRBD2 (5 bases). V gave up 3 bases and J gave up 2 bases, with 11 bases separating them. The CDR3 runs to 14 residues. From germline, CDR1 is MDHEN and CDR2 SYDVKM. The CDR3 DNA sequence: TGTGCCAGCAGTTTGCTGGGAGAGGCCTACGAGCAGTACTTC. Translating gives CASSLLGEAYEQYF.

This clonotype came up many times. V gene TRBV7-8 combines with J gene TRBJ2-7; perhaps TRBD1 as D (5 bases). This CDR3 comprises 16 residues. Trimming took 2 bases from V and 2 from J, leaving 16 bases between them. Germline CDR1 is SGHVS and CDR2 is FQNEAQ. The DNA of the CDR3 is TGTGCCAGCAGCTTATGGGGAACAGGCCAAACCTACGAGCAGTACTTC. The encoded protein is CASSLWGTGQTYEQYF.

This clonotype was observed many times. The chain couples TRBV28 to TRBJ2-7; D is tentatively TRBD1 or TRBD2 (5 bases each). The CDR3 contains 16 residues. Germline V lookup: CDR1 MDHEN, CDR2 SYDVKM. Trimming shortened V by 6 bases and J by 1 base, and 19 bases separated the two germline ends. CDR3 sequence: CASSLTRGAGSYEQYF. As DNA, the CDR3 is TGTGCCAGCAGCCTTACAAGGGGAGCAGGATCCTACGAGCAGTACTTC.

Notes on this clonotype: A read error may be the cause here, since a much bigger clone is one base away. The V and J genes are TRBV12-3 or TRBV12-4 and TRBJ2-2, with 8 bases lining up with TRBD2. The CDR3 sequence is 13 residues long. The CDR3 is CAGSPGGGGELFF. CDR3 bases: TGTGCCGGCAGCCCGGGGGGGGGCGGGGAGCTGTTTTTT.

This clonotype was detected many times. V is TRBV6-6 and J is TRBJ1-2; the match to TRBD1 covers 7 bases. CDR1 MNHNY and CDR2 SVGAGI come from the germline V gene (reference sequence). The CDR3 consists of 13 residues. Trimming cost V 6 bases and J 6 bases; bases outside gene matches: 7. In DNA form, the CDR3 reads TGTGCCAGCAGCTTTTCCACAGGGGATGGCTACACCTTC. Translated, it gives CASSFSTGDGYTF.

The chain links TRBV2 to TRBJ1-4; 11 bases match TRBD1. The ends lost 4 bases at V and 7 bases at J; junction bases unmatched: 5. The CDR3 spans 15 residues. The V gene's germline CDR1 is SNHLY and CDR2 FYNNEI. The CDR3 DNA follows: TGTGCCAGCAGTGTATGGGGACAGGGGGGTGAAAAACTGTTTTTT. This codes for CASSVWGQGGEKLFF.

The CDR3 spells CAISEKSPGENTEAFF. In nucleotides, the CDR3 is TGTGCCATCAGTGAAAAGAGCCCGGGAGAGAACACTGAAGCTTTCTTT. The V call is TRBV10-3, the J call TRBJ1-1; no reliable D call. V lost 3 bases and J lost 1, with 15 bases in between. The germline CDR1 and CDR2 sequences are ENHRY and SYGVKD. The CDR3 sequence is 16 residues long.

Comment on this clonotype: One base away lies a much larger clone, so this may be a sequencing read error. The chain uses TRBV7-9 and TRBJ2-7, with 7 positions matching TRBD2. This CDR3 comprises 14 residues. The germline gives CDR1 SEHNR, CDR2 FQNEAQ (reference sequence). CDR3 protein: CASSSTTSIHEQCF. DNA of the CDR3: TGTGCCAGCAGCTCCACGACTAGCATCCACGAGCAGTGCTTC.

The chain is built from TRBV19 and TRBJ1-4; D is unresolved. The CDR3 covers 14 residues. The germline V gene encodes CDR1 LNHDA and CDR2 SQIVND (reference sequence). Trimming removed 6 bases from V and 5 bases from J, with 13 bases in between. The CDR3 protein is CASSPKRPNEKLFF. The CDR3, as DNA: TGTGCCAGTAGCCCCAAGAGGCCAAATGAAAAACTGTTTTTT.

This clonotype was detected a few times. The chain uses TRBV29-1 and TRBJ1-5, with D uncertain. Trimming shortened V by 7 bases and J by 7 bases, and 14 bases separated the two germline ends. The CDR3 has 12 residues. CDR1 is SQVTM and CDR2 is ANQGSEA in the germline V gene. CDR3 bases: TGCAGCGCCGGACTCATAGGACAGCCCCAGCATTTT. Amino acids: CSAGLIGQPQHF.

V is TRBV19 and J is TRBJ1-3, with TRBD1 identical over 7 bases. Germline CDR1 is LNHDA and CDR2 is SQIVND (reference sequence). V lost 9 bases to trimming and J lost 0 bases; unmatched junction nucleotides: 5. The CDR3 has 14 residues. The DNA of the CDR3 is TGTGCCAGCCGGGACAGTGCCTCTGGAAACACCATATATTTT. Amino acid sequence: CASRDSASGNTIYF.

On this clonotype: The junction departs from the called germline gene at one end, perhaps through a read error. The rearrangement joins TRBV3-1 to TRBJ1-1; 8 nucleotides agree with TRBD1. Germline CDR1 is LGHDT and CDR2 is YNNKEL (reference sequence). The CDR3 loop spans 14 amino acids. CDR3 sequence reads: CASSRKQGDTKAFF. DNA of the CDR3: TGTGCCAGCAGCCGAAAACAGGGGGACACTAAAGCTTTCTTT.

On this clonotype: A read error may produce the germline difference seen at one junction end. V and J are TRBV7-6 and TRBJ2-5, with TRBD2 as a possible D gene (6 bases). Germline-derived CDR1 and CDR2 are SGHVS and FNYEAQ. The CDR3 runs to 15 residues. The CDR3 DNA follows: TGTGCCAGCAGCTTACTCGAAGGGATTGGGGAGGCCCAGTGCTTC. Encoded protein: CASSLLEGIGEAQCF.